Listed here are 20 T cell receptor beta chains from one sample, sequenced in a study of T cell changes during pregnancy in multiple sclerosis (dated by TCRdb to the late 2010s). The method was the immunoSEQ multiplex PCR assay. Imported from immuneACCESS, the table was reduced by TCRdb to in-frame sequences with V and J called. These copies leave out some clones; in studies compared against another copy, an unresolved V gene accounts for under half, and the cause of the remainder is not known. The sample data list about 68,000 clones, and 92% of these were observed just once. The leading ten clones occupy 1.1% to 1.5% of the sample. This sample comprised peripheral blood, obtained in the second trimester of pregnancy. Source of these receptors: a female donor in good health, enrolled as a control in a pregnancy study.

The genes are TRBV27 and TRBJ1-2; TRBD1 aligns across 7 bases. The CDR3 covers 14 residues. From germline, CDR1 is MNHEY and CDR2 SMNVEV (reference sequence). Germline trimming cut 5 bases from V and 7 bases from J; bases unmatched to any gene: 10. CDR3 in amino acids: CASSPLDRSTGYTF. For the CDR3, the DNA is TGTGCCAGCAGTCCCCTGGACAGGTCTACTGGCTACACCTTC.

The chain joins TRBV7-2 to TRBJ1-5; D remains ambiguous. CDR3 length: 13 amino acids. The germline V gene encodes CDR1 SGHTA and CDR2 FQGNSA. V was cut by 8 bases and J by 1 base, with 9 bases left in between. CDR3 sequence (DNA): TGTGCCAGCGGCCGAACGAGCAATCAGCCCCAGCATTTT. Its protein product is CASGRTSNQPQHF.

The gene calls are TRBV2 and TRBJ2-2, with TRBD2 identical over 8 bases. The V gene's germline CDR1 is SNHLY and CDR2 FYNNEI. The V gene end was trimmed by 7 bases and the J gene end by 3 bases; junction bases not matched to a gene: 4. The CDR3 spans 14 residues. As DNA, the CDR3 is TGTGCCAGCATGGAGCGGGGGTACACCGGGGAGCTGTTTTTT. Its protein product is CASMERGYTGELFF.

The rearrangement uses TRBV11-2 and TRBJ2-1; 7 bases map to TRBD2. With 5 bases clipped from V and 0 bases from J, the junction kept 10 bases outside the gene matches. This CDR3 spans 17 amino acids. CDR1 is SGHAT, CDR2 FQNNGV, per germline. The CDR3 DNA reads as TGTGCCAGCAGCCCTTGGCCTAGCGGAGGCTCCTACAATGAGCAGTTCTTC. Its protein product is CASSPWPSGGSYNEQFF.

The gene calls are TRBV4-1 and TRBJ2-3; 13 bases agree with TRBD2. The CDR3 loop spans 17 amino acids. Germline-derived CDR1 and CDR2 are MGHRA and YSYEKL. J was trimmed by 2 bases and V by 3 bases; bases with no gene match: 5. Here the CDR3 reads CASSQGLAGILTDTQYF. The CDR3 nucleotides read TGCGCCAGCAGCCAGGGACTAGCGGGGATTCTCACAGATACGCAGTATTTT.

The chain couples TRBV28 to TRBJ2-7, with TRBD2 identical over 13 bases. V was clipped by 6 bases and J by 3 bases; unmatched bases: 5. Germline lookup yields CDR1 MDHEN and CDR2 SYDVKM. This CDR3 comprises 15 residues. CDR3 residues: CASSRGLAGVYEQYF. The CDR3 nucleotides are TGTGCCAGCAGCCGAGGACTAGCGGGAGTCTACGAGCAGTACTTC.

J is TRBJ2-7 and V is TRBV28; TRBD2 aligns across 14 bases. V shed 6 bases, J shed 0 bases, and the junction held 10 bases outside the gene matches. This CDR3 has 18 amino acids. Germline V lookup: CDR1 MDHEN, CDR2 SYDVKM. This CDR3 reads CASRRGLAGGLPSYEQYF. As DNA, the CDR3 is TGTGCCAGCAGACGAGGACTAGCGGGAGGACTTCCCTCCTACGAGCAGTACTTC. Full variable domain (remainder filled in from reference TRBV28 and TRBJ2-7): DVKVTQSSRYLVKRTGEKVFLECVQDMDHENMFWYRQDPGLGLRLIYFSYDVKMKEKGDIPEGYSVSREKKERFSLILESASTNQTSMYLCASRRGLAGGLPSYEQYFGPGTRLTVT.

This rearrangement joins TRBV5-5 to TRBJ1-2; 9 nucleotides match TRBD1. V gave up 0 bases and J gave up 7 bases; unmatched junction bases: 4. CDR1 and CDR2 (germline): SGHKS, YYEKEE (reference sequence). The CDR3 totals 14 residues. The CDR3 bases are TGTGCCAGCAGCTTGGACAGGGGGCGTACTGGCTACACCTTC. Its translation is CASSLDRGRTGYTF.

The chain combines TRBV5-1 with TRBJ2-1; 12 bases line up with TRBD1. The CDR3 covers 15 residues. The germline gives CDR1 SGHRS, CDR2 YFSETQ. Trimming took 0 bases from V and 8 from J; bases not matched to a gene: 3. The CDR3 spells CASSLDGTGGDEQFF. In DNA form, the CDR3 reads TGCGCCAGCAGCTTGGACGGGACAGGGGGCGATGAGCAGTTCTTC.

In its sample, this clone was seen a few times. The genes are TRBV6-4 and TRBJ2-1; 10 bases fit TRBD2. From germline, CDR1 is MRHNA and CDR2 SNTAGT. This CDR3 is 15 amino acids long. The junction had 7 bases not matched to a gene; V was cut back by 3 bases and J by 8 bases. The CDR3 coding sequence is TGTGCCAGCAGTGAATTAGCGGGAGGTGACGATGAGCAGTTCTTC. Amino acids: CASSELAGGDDEQFF.

The rearrangement uses TRBV20-1 and TRBJ1-6, with 7 nucleotides matching TRBD1. CDR3 length: 11 amino acids. Unmatched junction bases numbered 0, after V lost 6 bases and J lost 7 bases. CDR1 DFQATT and CDR2 SNEGSKA come from the germline V gene (reference sequence). CDR3 sequence: CSATGNSPLHF. CDR3 DNA: TGCAGTGCGACAGGGAATTCACCCCTCCACTTT.

The chain employs TRBV27 and TRBJ2-2, with 9 bases that match TRBD1. V was clipped by 8 bases and J by 3 bases; unmatched bases: 10. Looked up from germline, CDR1 is MNHEY and CDR2 is SMNVEV (reference sequence). This CDR3 has 16 residues. CDR3 in amino acids: CASGVRTGVDTGELFF. DNA of the CDR3: TGTGCCAGCGGGGTAAGGACAGGGGTCGACACCGGGGAGCTGTTTTTT.

The chain carries TRBV6-5 and TRBJ2-6, with D tentatively TRBD2 (5 bases). CDR3 length: 15 amino acids. The V and J ends lost 2 bases and 1 base respectively, with 6 bases between them. The germline V gene has CDR1 MNHEY and CDR2 SVGAGI. DNA for the CDR3: TGTGCCAGCAGTTACGACTATTCTGGGGCCAACGTCCTGACTTTC. This sequence encodes CASSYDYSGANVLTF.

This clone was observed a few times. The chain couples TRBV4-1 to TRBJ2-7, with 8 bases identical to TRBD1. V lost 0 bases, J lost 3 bases, and 7 bases stayed unmatched. There are 16 residues in the CDR3. Germline V gene sequence: CDR1 MGHRA, CDR2 YSYEKL. This CDR3 reads CASSQEPGQDYYEQYF. CDR3 nucleotide sequence: TGCGCCAGCAGCCAAGAGCCGGGACAGGACTACTACGAGCAGTACTTC.

This sequence joins TRBV27 and TRBJ1-2, with 8 bases aligning to TRBD1. Unmatched junction bases numbered 6, after V lost 4 bases and J lost 5 bases. The CDR3 loop spans 14 amino acids. Germline V gene lookup returns CDR1 MNHEY and CDR2 SMNVEV (reference sequence). CDR3 in amino acids: CASSSPGTGYGYTF. The DNA of the CDR3 is TGTGCCAGCAGTTCACCCGGGACAGGTTATGGCTACACCTTC.

The chain carries TRBV5-8 and TRBJ2-3, with 7 bases lining up with TRBD2. The CDR3 contains 16 residues. J lost 6 bases, V lost 1 base, and 11 bases had no gene match. Germline values: CDR1 SGHTS, CDR2 YDEGEE. In DNA, the CDR3 is TGTGCCAGCAGCTTGTATGCGGCGGGAGAGGGTGATACGCAGTATTTT. Translated: CASSLYAAGEGDTQYF.

CDR3 coding DNA: TGCGCCAGCAGCTTGGGACTAGCGGAGCCGGCAGATACGCAGTATTTT. This encodes CASSLGLAEPADTQYF. The chain combines TRBV5-1 with TRBJ2-3; 9 bases line up with TRBD2. CDR3 length equals 16 residues. V was pared by 0 bases and J by 4 bases, with 6 bases of the junction left unmatched. Germline assignment: CDR1 SGHRS and CDR2 YFSETQ.

V usage is TRBV27 and J usage is TRBJ2-1; 9 bases agree with TRBD1. There are 15 residues in the CDR3. J lost 5 bases, V lost 5 bases, and 7 bases had no gene match. Germline-derived CDR1 and CDR2 are MNHEY and SMNVEV (reference sequence). DNA for the CDR3: TGTGCCAGCAGTCTAACAGGGGGCTACGACAATGAGCAGTTCTTC. As protein: CASSLTGGYDNEQFF.

The chain couples TRBV7-8 to TRBJ2-1, with TRBD2 matching over 9 bases. This CDR3 has 17 residues. CDR1 SGHVS and CDR2 FQNEAQ come from the germline V gene. J gave up 2 bases and V 2 bases, and 7 bases lay outside the gene matches. The CDR3 region is CASSLPLGGGAYNEQFF. The DNA for the CDR3 is TGTGCCAGCAGCTTACCCCTTGGCGGGGGGGCCTACAATGAGCAGTTCTTC.

The CDR3 nucleotides are TGCGCCAGCAGCTTCGCGATCCTGCCTGGTGCGGAGACCCAGTACTTC. The encoded protein is CASSFAILPGAETQYF. The V and J genes are TRBV5-1 and TRBJ2-5; D not certain. The length of the CDR3 is 16 residues. The V and J ends lost 2 bases and 5 bases respectively, with 19 bases between them. Germline V lookup: CDR1 SGHRS, CDR2 YFSETQ.